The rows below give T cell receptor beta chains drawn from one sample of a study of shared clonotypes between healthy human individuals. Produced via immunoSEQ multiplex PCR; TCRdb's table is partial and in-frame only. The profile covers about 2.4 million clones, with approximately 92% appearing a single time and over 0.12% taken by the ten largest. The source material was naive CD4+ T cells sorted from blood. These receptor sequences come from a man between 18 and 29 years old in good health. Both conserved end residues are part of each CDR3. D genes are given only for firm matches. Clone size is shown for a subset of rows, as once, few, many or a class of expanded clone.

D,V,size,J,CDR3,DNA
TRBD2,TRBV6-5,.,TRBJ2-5,CASSLGLAEKETQYF,TGTGCCAGCAGCCTGGGACTAGCCGAGAAAGAGACCCAGTACTTC
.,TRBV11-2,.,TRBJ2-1,CASSLDGTNNEQFF,TGTGCCAGCAGCTTAGACGGGACCAACAATGAGCAGTTCTTC
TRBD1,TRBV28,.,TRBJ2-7,CASKTGQGNSYEQYF,TGTGCCAGCAAAACGGGACAGGGAAACTCCTACGAGCAGTACTTC
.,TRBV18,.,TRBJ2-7,CASSLLPLAEQYF,TGTGCCAGCTCCCTACTGCCCCTTGCCGAGCAGTACTTC
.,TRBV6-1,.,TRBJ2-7,CASSGLGTATYEQYF,TGTGCCAGCAGTGGACTCGGTACAGCCACCTACGAGCAGTACTTC
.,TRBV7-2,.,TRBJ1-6,CASSLGGSSYNSPLHF,TGTGCCAGCAGCTTAGGAGGGAGCTCCTATAATTCACCCCTCCACTTT
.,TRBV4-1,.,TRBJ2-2,CASSQTDLRGELFF,TGCGCCAGCAGCCAGACGGACTTGCGCGGGGAGCTGTTTTTT
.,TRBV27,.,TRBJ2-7,CASSLTGQPQYRQYF,TGTGCCAGCAGCTTAACCGGACAGCCCCAGTACCGGCAGTACTTC
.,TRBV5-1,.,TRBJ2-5,CASSLPAETQYF,TGCGCCAGCAGCTTGCCCGCGGAGACCCAGTACTTC
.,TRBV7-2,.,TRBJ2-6,CASSLGGTGANVLTF,TGTGCCAGCAGCTTAGGGGGGACTGGGGCCAACGTCCTGACTTTC
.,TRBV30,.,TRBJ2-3,CAWTWGGPDTQYF,TGTGCCTGGACCTGGGGGGGGCCAGATACGCAGTATTTT
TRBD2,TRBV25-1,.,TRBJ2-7,CASSVTSGTYEQYF,TGTGCCAGCAGTGTGACTAGCGGGACCTACGAGCAGTACTTC
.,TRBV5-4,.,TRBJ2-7,CASSPRNGSPYEQYF,TGTGCCAGCAGCCCTCGAAACGGGAGCCCCTACGAGCAGTACTTC
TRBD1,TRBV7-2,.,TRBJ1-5,CASSLVWQGGNQPQHF,TGTGCCAGCAGCTTAGTGTGGCAGGGGGGAAATCAGCCCCAGCATTTT
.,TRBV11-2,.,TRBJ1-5,CASSLGGAPNQPQHF,TGTGCCAGCAGCTTAGGGGGCGCGCCCAATCAGCCCCAGCATTTT
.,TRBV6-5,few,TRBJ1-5,CASTRGGNQPQHF,TGTGCCAGCACCAGGGGAGGCAATCAGCCCCAGCATTTT
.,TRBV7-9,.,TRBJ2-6,CASSFIGTVSSGANVLTF,TGTGCCAGCAGCTTTATTGGGACGGTGAGCTCTGGGGCCAACGTCCTGACTTTC
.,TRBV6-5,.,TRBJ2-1,CASSSWDSKAEQFF,TGTGCCAGCAGTTCGTGGGACTCTAAGGCAGAGCAGTTCTTC
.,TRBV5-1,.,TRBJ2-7,CASSSTNYEQYF,TGCGCCAGCAGCTCTACAAACTACGAGCAGTACTTC
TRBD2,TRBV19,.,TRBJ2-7,CASSIAGAGGSTEQYF,TGTGCCAGTAGTATAGCAGGAGCGGGAGGCTCGACGGAGCAGTACTTC
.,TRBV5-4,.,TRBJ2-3,CASSLAGWSGDTQYF,TGTGCCAGCAGCTTGGCGGGATGGTCCGGAGATACGCAGTATTTT
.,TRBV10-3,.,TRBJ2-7,CAISGSQGPYEQYF,TGTGCCATCAGTGGGTCCCAGGGCCCCTACGAGCAGTACTTC
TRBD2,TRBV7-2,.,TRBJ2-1,CASSSTSGELNEQFF,TGTGCCAGCAGCTCGACTAGCGGGGAGCTAAATGAGCAGTTCTTC
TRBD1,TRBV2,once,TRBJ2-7,CASSEEGQGVSYEQYF,TGTGCCAGCAGTGAAGAAGGACAGGGGGTATCCTACGAGCAGTACTTC
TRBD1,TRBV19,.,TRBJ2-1,CASSIRGQPRDEQFF,TGTGCCAGTAGTATCAGGGGACAGCCTAGGGATGAGCAGTTCTTC
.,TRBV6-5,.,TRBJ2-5,CATNRDAFQYF,TGTGCCACTAATAGAGATGCGTTCCAGTACTTC
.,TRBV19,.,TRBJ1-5,CASNPLGTTINQPQHF,TGTGCCAGTAACCCCCTTGGGACTACCATCAATCAGCCCCAGCATTTT
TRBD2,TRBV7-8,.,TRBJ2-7,CASSLALAGVAYEQYF,TGTGCCAGCAGCTTAGCCCTAGCGGGAGTAGCCTACGAGCAGTACTTC
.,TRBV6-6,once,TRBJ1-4,CASRRGSEKLFF,TGTGCCAGCAGGCGAGGAAGCGAAAAACTGTTTTTT
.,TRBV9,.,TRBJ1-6,CASSVDGHNNSPLHF,TGTGCCAGCAGCGTAGACGGACATAATAATTCACCCCTCCACTTT
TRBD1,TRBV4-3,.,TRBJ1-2,CASSRDRDDGYTF,TGCGCCAGCAGCCGAGACAGGGACGATGGCTACACCTTC
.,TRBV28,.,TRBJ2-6,CASRSVGVSGANVLTF,TGTGCCAGCAGGTCAGTCGGGGTGTCTGGGGCCAACGTCCTGACTTTC
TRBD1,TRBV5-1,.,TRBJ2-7,CASGGQGSYEQYF,TGCGCCAGCGGGGGACAGGGGTCCTACGAGCAGTACTTC
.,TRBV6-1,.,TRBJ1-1,CASSVRGNTEAFF,TGTGCCAGCAGTGTGAGGGGGAACACTGAAGCTTTCTTT
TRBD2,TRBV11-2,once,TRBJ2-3,CASSLVASGFTDTQYF,TGTGCCAGCAGCTTAGTGGCTAGCGGGTTCACAGATACGCAGTATTTT
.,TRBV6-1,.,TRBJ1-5,CASAPSWGNQPQHF,TGTGCCAGCGCTCCTTCTTGGGGCAATCAGCCCCAGCATTTT
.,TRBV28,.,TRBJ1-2,CASLAYFDGYTF,TGTGCCAGCCTCGCTTATTTCGATGGCTACACCTTC
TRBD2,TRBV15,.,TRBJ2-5,CATSGTRSSGRQSLRYQETQYF,TGTGCCACCAGCGGTACGAGGTCTAGCGGGAGGCAATCTCTAAGATACCAAGAGACCCAGTACTTC
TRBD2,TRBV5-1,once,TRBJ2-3,CASSSGLAGSTDTQYF,TGCGCCAGCAGCTCAGGACTAGCGGGGAGCACAGATACGCAGTATTTT
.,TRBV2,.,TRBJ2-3,CASRLADTQYF,TGTGCCAGCAGGCTCGCAGATACGCAGTATTTT
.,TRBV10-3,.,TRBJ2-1,CAISEERTSYNEQFF,TGTGCCATCAGTGAGGAAAGGACCTCCTACAATGAGCAGTTCTTC
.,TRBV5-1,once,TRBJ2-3,CASSDGVTSTDTQYF,TGCGCCAGCAGCGACGGGGTAACTAGCACAGATACGCAGTATTTT
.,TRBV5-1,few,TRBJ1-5,CASSLEGGHQPQHF,TGCGCCAGCAGCTTGGAAGGGGGTCATCAGCCCCAGCATTTT
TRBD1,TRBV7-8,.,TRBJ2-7,CASSFRDRGGEQYF,TGTGCCAGCAGCTTCCGGGACAGGGGGGGAGAGCAGTACTTC
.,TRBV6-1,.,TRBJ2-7,CASSEAGNPSYEQYF,TGTGCCAGCAGTGAAGCAGGGAACCCCTCCTACGAGCAGTACTTC
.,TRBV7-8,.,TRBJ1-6,CASSFRDSTNSPLHF,TGTGCCAGCAGCTTCAGAGACAGCACCAATTCACCCCTCCACTTT
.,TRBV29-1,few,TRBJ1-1,CSVARGTEAFF,TGCAGCGTTGCACGGGGCACTGAAGCTTTCTTT
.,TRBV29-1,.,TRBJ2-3,CSVRRGFADTQYF,TGCAGCGTCCGACGGGGGTTCGCAGATACGCAGTATTTT
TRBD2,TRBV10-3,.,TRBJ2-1,CAIAVAGGTYNEQFF,TGTGCCATCGCCGTAGCGGGAGGAACCTACAATGAGCAGTTCTTC
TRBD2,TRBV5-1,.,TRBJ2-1,CASSLGSSGGRNEQFF,TGCGCCAGCAGCTTGGGGTCTAGCGGGGGGCGCAATGAGCAGTTCTTC
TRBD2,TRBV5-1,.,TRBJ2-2,CASSPGLAGGPTTGELFF,TGCGCCAGCAGCCCGGGACTAGCGGGGGGACCGACCACCGGGGAGCTGTTTTTT
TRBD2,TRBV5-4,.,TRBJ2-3,CASSPGLAGTDTQYF,TGTGCCAGCAGCCCGGGACTAGCGGGGACAGATACGCAGTATTTT
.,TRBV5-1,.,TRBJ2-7,CASSTWAGQSYEQYF,TGCGCCAGCAGCACGTGGGCTGGACAGTCCTACGAGCAGTACTTC
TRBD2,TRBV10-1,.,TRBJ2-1,CASSDPGLAGGLVQFF,TGCGCCAGCAGTGACCCGGGACTAGCGGGGGGGCTCGTGCAGTTCTTC
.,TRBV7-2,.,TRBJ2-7,CASSPRTGSYEQYF,TGTGCCAGCAGCCCCCGGACTGGCTCCTACGAGCAGTACTTC
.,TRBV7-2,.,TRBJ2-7,CASSLVEGRYEQYF,TGTGCCAGCAGCTTAGTGGAGGGGAGGTACGAGCAGTACTTC
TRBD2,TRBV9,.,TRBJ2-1,CASSPTASGRNVVNEQFF,TGTGCCAGCAGCCCAACGGCTAGCGGGAGGAATGTTGTCAATGAGCAGTTCTTC
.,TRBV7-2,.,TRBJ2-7,CASSPNSYEQYF,TGTGCCAGCAGCCCGAACTCCTACGAGCAGTACTTC
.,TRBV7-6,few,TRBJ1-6,CASSLVQGNSPLHF,TGTGCCAGCAGCTTAGTTCAGGGGAATTCACCCCTCCACTTT
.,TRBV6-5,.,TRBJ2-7,CASSYDRAGYEQYF,TGTGCCAGCAGTTACGACCGGGCCGGCTACGAGCAGTACTTC